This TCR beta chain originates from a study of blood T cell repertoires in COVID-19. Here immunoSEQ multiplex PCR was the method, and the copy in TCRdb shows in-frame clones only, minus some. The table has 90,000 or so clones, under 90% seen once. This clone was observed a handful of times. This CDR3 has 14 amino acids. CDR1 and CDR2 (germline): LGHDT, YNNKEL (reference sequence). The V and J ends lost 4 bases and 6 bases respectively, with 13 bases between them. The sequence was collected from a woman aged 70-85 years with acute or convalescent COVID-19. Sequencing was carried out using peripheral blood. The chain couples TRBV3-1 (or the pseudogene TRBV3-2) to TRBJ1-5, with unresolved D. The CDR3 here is CASSPSGSFQPQHF. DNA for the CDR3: TGTGCCAGCAGCCCAAGTGGTAGCTTTCAGCCCCAGCATTTT.